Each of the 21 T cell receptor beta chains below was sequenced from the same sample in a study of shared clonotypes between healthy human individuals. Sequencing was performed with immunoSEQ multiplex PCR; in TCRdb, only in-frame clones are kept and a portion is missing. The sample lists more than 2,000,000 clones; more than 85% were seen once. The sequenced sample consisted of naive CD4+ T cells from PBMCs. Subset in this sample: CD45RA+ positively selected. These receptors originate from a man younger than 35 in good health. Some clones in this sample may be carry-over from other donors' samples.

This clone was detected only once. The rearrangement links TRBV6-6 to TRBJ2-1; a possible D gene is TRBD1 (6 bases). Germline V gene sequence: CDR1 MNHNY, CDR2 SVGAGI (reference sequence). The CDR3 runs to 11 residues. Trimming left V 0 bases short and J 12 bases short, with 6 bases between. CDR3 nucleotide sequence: TGTGCCAGCAGTTACTCGACAGGGCAGTTCTTC. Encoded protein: CASSYSTGQFF.

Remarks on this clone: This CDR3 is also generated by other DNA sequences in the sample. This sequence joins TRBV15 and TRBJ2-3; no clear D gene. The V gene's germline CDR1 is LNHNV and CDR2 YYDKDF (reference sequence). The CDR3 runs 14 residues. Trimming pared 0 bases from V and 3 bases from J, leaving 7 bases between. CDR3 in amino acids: CATSRDRATDTQYF. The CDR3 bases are TGTGCCACCAGCAGAGATCGGGCAACAGATACGCAGTATTTT.

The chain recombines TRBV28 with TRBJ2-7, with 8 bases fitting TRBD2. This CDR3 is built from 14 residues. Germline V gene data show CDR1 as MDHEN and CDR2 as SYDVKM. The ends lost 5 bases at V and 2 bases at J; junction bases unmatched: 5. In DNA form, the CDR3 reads TGTGCCAGCAGTAAACTAGCGGCCACCTACGAGCAGTACTTC. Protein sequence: CASSKLAATYEQYF.

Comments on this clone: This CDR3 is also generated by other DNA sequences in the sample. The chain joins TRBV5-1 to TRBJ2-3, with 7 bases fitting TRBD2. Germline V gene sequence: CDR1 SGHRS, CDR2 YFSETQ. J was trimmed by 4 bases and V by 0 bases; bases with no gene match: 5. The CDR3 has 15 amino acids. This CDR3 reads CASSLAGGVADTQYF. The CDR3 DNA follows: TGCGCCAGCAGCTTGGCGGGAGGTGTCGCAGATACGCAGTATTTT.

CDR3 protein: CASSLAEGQGYTEAFF. The DNA of the CDR3 is TGTGCCAGCAGCTTGGCCGAGGGTCAGGGTTACACTGAAGCTTTCTTT. The V and J genes are TRBV5-5 and TRBJ1-1, with a possible D match to TRBD1 (5 bases). CDR1 and CDR2 (germline): SGHKS, YYEKEE (reference sequence). Deletions cut 0 bases from V and 3 bases from J, with 15 bases between. The CDR3 has 16 residues.

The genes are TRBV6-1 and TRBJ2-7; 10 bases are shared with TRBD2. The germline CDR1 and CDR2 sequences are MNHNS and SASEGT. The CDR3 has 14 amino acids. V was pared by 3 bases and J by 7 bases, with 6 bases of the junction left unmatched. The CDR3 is CASSDLAGAGEQYF. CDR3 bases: TGTGCCAGCAGTGACCTAGCGGGAGCAGGGGAGCAGTACTTC.

This chain's CDR3 is CASSSRLMNTGELFF. The CDR3 DNA is TGTGCCAGCAGTAGTAGGCTTATGAACACCGGGGAGCTGTTTTTT. This chain joins TRBV28 and TRBJ2-2, with D unclear. Trimming removed 5 bases at V and 1 base at J, with 11 bases between. Germline loops: CDR1 MDHEN, CDR2 SYDVKM. The CDR3 extends over 15 amino acids.

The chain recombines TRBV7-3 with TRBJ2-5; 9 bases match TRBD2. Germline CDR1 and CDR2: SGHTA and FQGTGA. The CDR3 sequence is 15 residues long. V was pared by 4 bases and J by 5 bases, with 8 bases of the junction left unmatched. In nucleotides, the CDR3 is TGTGCCAGCAGCTCCAGCGGGGGGTCAAGGGAGACCCAGTACTTC. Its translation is CASSSSGGSRETQYF.

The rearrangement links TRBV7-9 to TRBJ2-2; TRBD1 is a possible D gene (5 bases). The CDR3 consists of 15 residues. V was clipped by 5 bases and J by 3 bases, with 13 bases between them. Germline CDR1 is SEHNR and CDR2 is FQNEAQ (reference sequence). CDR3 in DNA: TGTGCCAGCAGCGCCCAGGGAACTGACACCGGGGAGCTGTTTTTT. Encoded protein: CASSAQGTDTGELFF.

The CDR3 loop reads CASSASGTGSYEQYF. In nucleotides, the CDR3 is TGTGCCAGCAGCGCGTCCGGGACAGGCTCCTACGAGCAGTACTTC. V is TRBV7-9 and J is TRBJ2-7, with 8 bases that match TRBD1. The germline CDR1 and CDR2 sequences are SEHNR and FQNEAQ (reference sequence). J was trimmed by 0 bases and V by 5 bases; bases with no gene match: 6. CDR3 length: 15 residues.

The CDR3 DNA is TGTGCCAGCAGTTTTAGCGCCCCAAGTAAGACCCAGTACTTC. Translation: CASSFSAPSKTQYF. This chain links TRBV27 with TRBJ2-5, with a possible D match to TRBD2 (5 bases). Between the trimmed V and J ends, which lost 3 bases and 6 bases, there was a span of 14 bases. The CDR3 loop spans 14 amino acids. The germline CDR1 and CDR2 sequences are MNHEY and SMNVEV (reference sequence).

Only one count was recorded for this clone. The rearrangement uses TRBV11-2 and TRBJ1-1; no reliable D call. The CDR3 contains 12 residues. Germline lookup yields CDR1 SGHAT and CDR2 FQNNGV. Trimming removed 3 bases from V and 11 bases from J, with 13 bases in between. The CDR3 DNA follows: TGTGCCAGCAGCTTCGACGGACCTTGGGCTTTCTTT. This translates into CASSFDGPWAFF.

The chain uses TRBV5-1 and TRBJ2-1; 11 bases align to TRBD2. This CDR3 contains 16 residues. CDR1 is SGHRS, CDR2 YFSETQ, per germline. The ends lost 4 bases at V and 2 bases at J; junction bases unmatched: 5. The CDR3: CASSPGLADPYNEQFF. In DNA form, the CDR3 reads TGCGCCAGCAGCCCGGGACTAGCGGACCCCTACAATGAGCAGTTCTTC.

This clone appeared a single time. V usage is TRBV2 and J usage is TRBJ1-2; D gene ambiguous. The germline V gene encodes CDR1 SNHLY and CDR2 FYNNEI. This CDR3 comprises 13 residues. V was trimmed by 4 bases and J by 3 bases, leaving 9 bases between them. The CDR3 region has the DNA TGTGCCAGCAGTGTGGTCAGCGACTATGGCTACACCTTC. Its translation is CASSVVSDYGYTF.

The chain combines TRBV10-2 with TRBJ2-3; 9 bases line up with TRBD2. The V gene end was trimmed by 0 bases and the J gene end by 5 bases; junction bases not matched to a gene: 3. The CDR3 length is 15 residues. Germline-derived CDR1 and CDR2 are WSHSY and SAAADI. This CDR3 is CASSESRLAVDTQYF. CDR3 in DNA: TGCGCCAGCAGTGAGTCCCGACTAGCGGTAGATACGCAGTATTTT.

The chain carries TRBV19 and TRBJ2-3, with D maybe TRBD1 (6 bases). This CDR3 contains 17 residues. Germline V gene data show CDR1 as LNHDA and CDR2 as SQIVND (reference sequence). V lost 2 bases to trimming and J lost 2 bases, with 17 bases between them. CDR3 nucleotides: TGTGCCAGTAGTATATTCGGAGACAGGTCCCACACAGATACGCAGTATTTT. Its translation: CASSIFGDRSHTDTQYF. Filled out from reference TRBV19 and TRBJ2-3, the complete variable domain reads DGGITQSPKYLFRKEGQNVTLSCEQNLNHDAMYWYRQDPGQGLRLIYYSQIVNDFQKGDIAEGYSVSREKKESFPLTVTSAQKNPTAFYLCASSIFGDRSHTDTQYFGPGTRLTVL.

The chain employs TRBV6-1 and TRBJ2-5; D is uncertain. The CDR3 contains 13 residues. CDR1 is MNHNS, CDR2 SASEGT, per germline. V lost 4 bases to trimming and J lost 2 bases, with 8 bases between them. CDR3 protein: CASSARRQETQYF. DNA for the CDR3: TGTGCCAGCAGTGCTAGGAGACAAGAGACCCAGTACTTC.

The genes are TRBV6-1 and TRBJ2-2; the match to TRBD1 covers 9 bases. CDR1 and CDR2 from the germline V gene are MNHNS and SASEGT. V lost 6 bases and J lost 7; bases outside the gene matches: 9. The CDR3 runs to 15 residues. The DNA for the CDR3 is TGTGCCAGCAGCACCGGGACAGGGTTGGTCGGGGAGCTGTTTTTT. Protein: CASSTGTGLVGELFF.

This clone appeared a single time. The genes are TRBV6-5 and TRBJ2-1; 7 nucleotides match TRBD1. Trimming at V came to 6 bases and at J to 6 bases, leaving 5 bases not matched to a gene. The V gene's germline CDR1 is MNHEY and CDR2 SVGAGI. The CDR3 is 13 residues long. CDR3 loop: CASRLGQFNEQFF. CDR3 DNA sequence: TGTGCCAGCAGACTGGGACAGTTCAATGAGCAGTTCTTC.

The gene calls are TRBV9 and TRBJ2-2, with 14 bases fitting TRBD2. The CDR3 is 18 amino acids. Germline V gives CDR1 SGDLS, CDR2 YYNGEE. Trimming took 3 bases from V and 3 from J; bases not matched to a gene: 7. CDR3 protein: CASSGGLAGGSYTGELFF. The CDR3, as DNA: TGTGCCAGCAGCGGCGGACTAGCGGGAGGCTCCTACACCGGGGAGCTGTTTTTT.

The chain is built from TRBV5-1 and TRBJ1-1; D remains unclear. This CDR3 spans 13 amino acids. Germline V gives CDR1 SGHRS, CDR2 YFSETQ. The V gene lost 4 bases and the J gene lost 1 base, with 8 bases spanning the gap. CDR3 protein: CASSGGPNTEAFF. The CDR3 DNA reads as TGCGCCAGCAGCGGCGGACCGAACACTGAAGCTTTCTTT.